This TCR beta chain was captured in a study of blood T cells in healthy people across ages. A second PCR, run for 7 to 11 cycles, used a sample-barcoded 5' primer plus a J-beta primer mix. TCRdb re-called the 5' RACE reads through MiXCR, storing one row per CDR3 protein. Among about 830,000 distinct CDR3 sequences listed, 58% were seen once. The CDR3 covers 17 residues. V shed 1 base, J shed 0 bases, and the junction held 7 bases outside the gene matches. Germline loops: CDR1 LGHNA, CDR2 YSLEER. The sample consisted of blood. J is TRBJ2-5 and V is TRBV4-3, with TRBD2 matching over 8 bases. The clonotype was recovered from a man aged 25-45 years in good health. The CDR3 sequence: CASSQVVSGGYQETQYF. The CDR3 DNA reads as TGCGCCAGCAGCCAAGTGGTGAGCGGGGGATACCAAGAGACCCAGTACTTC.